Following are 13 T cell receptor beta chains from one sample sequenced in a study of blood T cell repertoires in COVID-19 (dated by TCRdb to between 2020 and 2021). Libraries were built with the immunoSEQ multiplex PCR assay. Here the immuneACCESS table is served through TCRdb, limited to in-frame sequences with V and J called. Missing clones are a known gap in these copies; in checked studies unresolved V genes cover under half, and the rest lacks a known reason. The sample data list 380,000 or so clones, and about 90% of these were observed just once. The top ten constitute more than 1% of the sample. Sequencing input: peripheral blood. All receptors derive from a middle-aged man with acute or convalescent COVID-19.

The rearrangement uses TRBV18 and TRBJ2-2; 8 nucleotides agree with TRBD2. The junction had 16 bases not matched to a gene; V was cut back by 4 bases and J by 6 bases. Germline V gene data show CDR1 as KGHSH and CDR2 as LQKENI. The CDR3 is 18 amino acids. The CDR3, as DNA: TGTGCCAGCTCACGGGACACGTTCTCCGGGACTAGTCCCGGGGAGCTGTTTTTT. Translating it yields CASSRDTFSGTSPGELFF.

V is TRBV10-1 and J is TRBJ2-5; D is perhaps TRBD2 (5 bases). Deletions cut 0 bases from V and 1 base from J, with 9 bases between. The germline V gene has CDR1 WNHNN and CDR2 SYGVQD (reference sequence). The CDR3 is 15 amino acids. In DNA form, the CDR3 reads TGCGCCAGCAGTGAGTCCCCGGGGAGCCAAGAGACCCAGTACTTC. It is translated as CASSESPGSQETQYF.

The rearrangement uses TRBV28 and TRBJ1-2, with D perhaps TRBD1 (6 bases). Trimming left V 6 bases short and J 5 bases short, with 19 bases between. The CDR3 runs 15 residues. The germline gives CDR1 MDHEN, CDR2 SYDVKM. CDR3 bases: TGTGCCAGCAGCCAAGGGACACGGCTAGGGTATGGCTACACCTTC. Its protein product is CASSQGTRLGYGYTF.

This clone was recorded only once. The chain combines TRBV15 with TRBJ2-2; a possible D gene is TRBD2 (6 bases). There are 12 residues in the CDR3. The germline V gene encodes CDR1 LNHNV and CDR2 YYDKDF (reference sequence). V lost 7 bases and J 6 bases, leaving 9 bases between the germline ends. CDR3: CATTSGAGELFF. DNA of the CDR3: TGTGCCACCACCTCGGGGGCCGGGGAGCTGTTTTTT.

The rearrangement links TRBV28 to TRBJ1-1, with D possibly being TRBD1 (5 bases). V shed 2 bases and J shed 3 bases, with 10 bases lying between them. The CDR3 contains 14 residues. Per the germline V gene, CDR1 is MDHEN and CDR2 is SYDVKM. CDR3 region: CASSLLSGDTEAFF. The CDR3, as DNA: TGTGCCAGCAGTTTACTATCGGGGGACACTGAAGCTTTCTTT.

The sample holds one count of this clone. The chain uses TRBV9 and TRBJ2-2; D remains ambiguous. Germline V gene data show CDR1 as SGDLS and CDR2 as YYNGEE. With 4 bases removed from V and 0 bases from J, the gap between germline ends came to 10 bases. The CDR3 is 15 amino acids. CDR3 region: CASSKAAANTGELFF. CDR3 in DNA: TGTGCCAGCAGCAAGGCGGCAGCGAACACCGGGGAGCTGTTTTTT.

The V gene is TRBV5-5, the J gene TRBJ2-7; maybe TRBD1 (5 bases). The CDR3 sequence is 12 residues long. V lost 4 bases to trimming and J lost 4 bases, with 9 bases between them. Germline lookup yields CDR1 SGHKS and CDR2 YYEKEE (reference sequence). CDR3 sequence (DNA): TGTGCCAGCAGCATTGACAGTTACGAGCAGTACTTC. Protein product: CASSIDSYEQYF.

This chain joins TRBV14 and TRBJ2-7, with D perhaps TRBD2 (5 bases). This CDR3 has 16 residues. Trimming left V 1 base short and J 6 bases short, with 19 bases between. CDR1 is SGHDN and CDR2 is FVKESK in the germline V gene. DNA for the CDR3: TGTGCCAGCAGCCAAGCGGCGACCCAAACGGCGGGCGAGCAGTACTTC. It is translated as CASSQAATQTAGEQYF.

This clone was observed a single time. This chain joins TRBV27 and TRBJ1-6; 7 nucleotides agree with TRBD1. CDR3 length: 13 residues. V dropped 6 bases and J dropped 9; count of bases not matched to a gene: 5. Germline V CDR1 and CDR2: MNHEY, SMNVEV (reference sequence). This CDR3 is CASRQGRGSPLHF. The DNA of the CDR3 is TGTGCCAGCAGACAGGGGCGGGGTTCACCCCTCCACTTT.

The J gene is TRBJ1-2, the V gene TRBV11-2, with 7 bases that match TRBD1. Germline lookup yields CDR1 SGHAT and CDR2 FQNNGV. Losses at the gene ends were 4 bases for V and 8 bases for J; bases not matched to a gene: 10. CDR3 length: 14 amino acids. The CDR3 sequence is CASSSLGQGGGYTF. CDR3 coding DNA: TGTGCCAGCAGCTCCCTCGGACAAGGGGGCGGCTACACCTTC.

Remarks on this clone: This sample includes further DNA sequences coding for the same CDR3. This chain connects TRBV19 to TRBJ2-2; 11 bases fit TRBD2. Trimming cost V 5 bases and J 1 base; bases outside gene matches: 3. Germline V CDR1 and CDR2: LNHDA, SQIVND (reference sequence). CDR3 length equals 16 residues. DNA for the CDR3: TGTGCCAGTAGTCCTGGACTAGCGGGGAACACCGGGGAGCTGTTTTTT. Translation gives CASSPGLAGNTGELFF.

V gene TRBV6-2 or TRBV6-3 combines with J gene TRBJ2-1; D gene uncertain. The V end lost 6 bases, the J end lost 6 bases, and 9 bases lay between the germline ends. From germline, CDR1 is MNHEY and CDR2 SVGEGT. The CDR3 consists of 12 residues. CDR3: CASSPSRNEQFF. The CDR3 nucleotides are TGTGCCAGCAGCCCTTCTCGCAATGAGCAGTTCTTC.

The chain combines TRBV21-1 with TRBJ2-6; the D call of TRBD1 is as the table states it, not checked on the DNA. TRBV21-1 is labeled a pseudogene. This CDR3 contains 17 residues. Written as DNA, the CDR3 is TGTGCCAGCAGCAAAGTACAGGACCCCTCTGGGGCCAACGTCCTGACTTTC. Translating it yields CASSKVQDPSGANVLTF.